This TCR beta chain is drawn from a study of blood T cells in healthy people across ages (dated by TCRdb to 2014 to 2015). A note on the overall study: In model experiments, roughly one uniquely barcoded TCR beta cDNA molecule per two T cells was captured by template switching. The donors were divided into four age groups: young (average around 15 years), middle-aged (about 40), aged (about 56) and long-lived (82). To avoid experimental bias, donors of different ages were distributed randomly across sequencing lanes. Using deep sequencing normalized with unique cDNA molecular identifiers, the study measured how TCR beta repertoire diversity changes with age. For two donors (one aged 18 to 30 and one aged 80 or older), the study analyzed two additional independent replicas of 1 million unique cDNA reads from the same blood draw. On the study overall, not on this receptor specifically: Since profiling was done on bulk unsorted PBMCs, naive and antigen-experienced compartments could not be conclusively compared. Estimates of total diversity from one million sequenced T cells were regarded as lower bounds and underestimates. As age increased, observed TCR beta diversity per million T cells dropped in a roughly linear way, and a significant reduction was already evident by age 40. The CMV infection status of donors was not known, potentially confounding age-related changes in expanded clonotypes. Compared with the aged group, more naive CD4+ T cells, fewer expanded clones and increased TCR diversity were shown by the long-lived group, suggesting age selection. There was a strong correlation between observed TCR beta diversity and the percentage of naive T cells measured by flow cytometry.

Germline trimming: 5 bases from V, 12 bases from J; junction bases outside gene matches: 6. The germline V gene yields SGHAT for CDR1 and FQNNGV for CDR2. Reading from cysteine to phenylalanine, the CDR3 counts 14 amino acids. The only DNA kept is the CDR3, 42 bases in frame from the first base. As concerns this clonotype: It has no known antigen specificity. No much larger clone exists at a distance of one base, and base qualities are not known.

Receptor amplification or capture employed 5' RACE. The instrument given in TCRdb is Illumina HiSeq 2500. A second PCR of about 7 to 12 cycles was run with a J-beta primer mix and a sample-barcoded 5' primer. Each TCR beta cDNA molecule received a unique molecular identifier from a template-switch 5' adaptor carrying 12 random nucleotides. At least 2.5 million CDR3-containing paired-end reads were obtained from each sample. The Mint cDNA synthesis kit, primed by a TRBC-specific oligonucleotide, was used to synthesize first-strand cDNA from all RNA. Following uracil-DNA glycosylase treatment, a first 18-cycle PCR with universal primers M1SS and BC2_uni_R was performed on all cDNA. The paper's processing steps were these. Each sample was normalized by randomly selecting 1 million high-quality reads, each carrying a distinct molecular identifier. Reads sharing molecular identifiers were discarded rather than binned into consensus sequences. MiTCR, run with a Q25 quality threshold and the strictest error-elimination algorithm, handled CDR3 identification, clonotype clustering and error correction. A nonparametric unseen species model with Euler transformation was used to estimate lower-bound total TCR beta diversity. TCRdb reworked the public reads: Q25 trimming with fastp, MiXCR clone assembly, productive beta chains retained. Entries that share a CDR3 protein sequence are merged under the most common genes and DNA. TCRdb's processing, not the study's, gives the V and J calls here. Here the sample has roughly 2 million distinct CDR3 sequences; roughly 49% occur a single time. The top ten clonotypes cover approximately 2% of the sample.

The donors were a few dozen Caucasian individuals from Russia, aged roughly 6 to 100 years, who were systemically healthy. About 10 milliliters of peripheral blood were collected from each donor into EDTA-treated Vacutainer tubes. Ficoll-Paque density-gradient centrifugation was used to isolate PBMCs, with at least 6.5 million per sample. Total RNA, at least 6 micrograms per sample, was extracted from PBMCs with Trizol reagent. The percentages of naive CD45RAhigh/CD27high T cells were determined by flow cytometry on a PBMC aliquot from every donor. Sequenced sample: blood. The V and J segments used are TRBV11-2 and TRBJ1-6, and TRBD1 matches 11 of the central bases. This clonotype was sampled from a woman between 40 and 50 years old in good health. The encoded CDR3 is CASSVGQGVGPLHF. The DNA sequence is TGTGCCAGCAGCGTGGGACAGGGGGTAGGACCCCTCCACTTT. With the portions outside the CDR3 filled from the reference TRBV11-2 and TRBJ1-6 genes, the complete variable region becomes EAGVAQSPRYKIIEKRQSVAFWCNPISGHATLYWYQQILGQGPKLLIQFQNNGVVDDSQLPKDRFSAERLKGVDSTLKIQPAKLEDSAVYLCASSVGQGVGPLHFGNGTRLTVT.